This T cell receptor beta chain was captured by sequencing in a study of cytomegalovirus exposure and HLA in healthy donors. Overall study results and limits: A later analysis showed TCR association rates differing by HLA locus, peaking at DRB1 and lowest at HLA-C.

It was with 60 Vbeta and 13 Jbeta primers that the PCR ran. The table came from immunoSEQ multiplex PCR; TCRdb's copy has only in-frame clones and leaves some out. Among hundreds of thousands of clones listed, roughly 79% were seen once. About this clone itself: Antigen specificity is unknown.

The junction had 4 bases not matched to a gene; V was cut back by 1 base and J by 2 bases. The CDR3 sequence is 15 residues long. The germline V gene has CDR1 SGHDT and CDR2 YYEEEE. The source of this sequence is a male donor in good health and CMV-seronegative. This chain links TRBV5-6 with TRBJ2-5, with 8 bases fitting TRBD1. Sequencing was performed on PBMCs. The CDR3 region is CASSLNRGTQETQYF. The CDR3 DNA reads TGTGCCAGCAGCTTGAACAGGGGGACGCAAGAGACCCAGTACTTC.